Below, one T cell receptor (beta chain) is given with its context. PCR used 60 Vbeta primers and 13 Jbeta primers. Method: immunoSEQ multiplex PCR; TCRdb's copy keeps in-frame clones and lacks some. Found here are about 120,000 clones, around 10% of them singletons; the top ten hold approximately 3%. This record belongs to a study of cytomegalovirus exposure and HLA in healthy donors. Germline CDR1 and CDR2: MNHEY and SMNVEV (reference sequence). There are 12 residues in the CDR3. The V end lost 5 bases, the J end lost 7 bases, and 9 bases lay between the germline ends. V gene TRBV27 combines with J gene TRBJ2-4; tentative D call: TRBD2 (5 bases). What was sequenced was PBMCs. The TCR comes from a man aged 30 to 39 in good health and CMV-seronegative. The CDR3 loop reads CASSPRGNIQYF. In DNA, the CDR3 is TGTGCCAGCAGTCCACGAGGGAACATTCAGTACTTC.